The rows below give T cell receptor beta chains drawn from one sample of a study of molecular identifiers for immune sequencing clone quantification. MiXCR was run by TCRdb on the PCR reads, yielding one entry per CDR3 protein. The table includes 90,000 to 120,000 distinct CDR3 sequences, roughly 38% detected once. Sequencing was carried out using naive CD8+ T cells from blood, with Jurkat cell RNA spiked in. The receptors come from a human donor in good health. Some libraries in this study had Jurkat cell RNA spiked in. Each CDR3 is given with its conserved first and last residue. Each record gives: CDR3 DNA, CDR3 protein, V gene, J gene, clone size, D gene. A D gene is named only where the DNA matches it firmly. Expanded clones are given a class, and other clones once, few, many or no size at all.

cdr3_nt: TGTGCCAGCAGCTTGGCACAGGGACAACAAGAGACCCGGTACTTC
cdr3_aa: CASSLAQGQQETRYF
v_call: TRBV13
j_call: TRBJ2-5
clone_size: NA
d_call: NA

cdr3_nt: TGTGCCAGCAGCACCCGGGACACTAGCACAGATACGCAGTATTTT
cdr3_aa: CASSTRDTSTDTQYF
v_call: TRBV7-6
j_call: TRBJ2-3
clone_size: few
d_call: NA

cdr3_nt: TGTGCCAGCAGCTTTGGACAGGGTAGTCAGCCCCAGCATTTT
cdr3_aa: CASSFGQGSQPQHF
v_call: TRBV5-6
j_call: TRBJ1-5
clone_size: NA
d_call: TRBD1

cdr3_nt: TGTGCCAGCGCGGGGTTCCTAAACACAGATACGCAGTATTTT
cdr3_aa: CASAGFLNTDTQYF
v_call: TRBV6-5
j_call: TRBJ2-3
clone_size: many
d_call: NA

cdr3_nt: TGCAGCGTTGAAGAGTTACAGCAACAGAACACTGAAGCTTTCTTT
cdr3_aa: CSVEELQQQNTEAFF
v_call: TRBV29-1
j_call: TRBJ1-1
clone_size: few
d_call: NA

cdr3_nt: TGTGCCAGCAGCCCAGGGAAATCCGGGTTTGAAGCTTTCTTT
cdr3_aa: CASSPGKSGFEAFF
v_call: TRBV13
j_call: TRBJ1-1
clone_size: many
d_call: NA

cdr3_nt: TGTGCCAGCAGATCAGCCCCTTTGGACGGGAGGGCCGGTTACAATGAGCAGTTCTTC
cdr3_aa: CASRSAPLDGRAGYNEQFF
v_call: TRBV13
j_call: TRBJ2-1
clone_size: NA
d_call: TRBD2

cdr3_nt: TGCAGCGTGGCACGGGGCCTCAATCAGCCCCAGCATTTT
cdr3_aa: CSVARGLNQPQHF
v_call: TRBV29-1
j_call: TRBJ1-5
clone_size: NA
d_call: NA

cdr3_nt: TGTGCCAGCAGTTTATTAGGGAAAGAGACCCAGTACTTC
cdr3_aa: CASSLLGKETQYF
v_call: TRBV28
j_call: TRBJ2-5
clone_size: many
d_call: NA

cdr3_nt: TGTGCCAGCAGCTTATTCGTTGGTTCTGGGGCCAACGTCCTGACTTTC
cdr3_aa: CASSLFVGSGANVLTF
v_call: TRBV11-1
j_call: TRBJ2-6
clone_size: NA
d_call: NA

cdr3_nt: TGTGCCAGCAGCGTAGGTAGCCTCCGAGCCAAAAACATTCAGTACTTC
cdr3_aa: CASSVGSLRAKNIQYF
v_call: TRBV9
j_call: TRBJ2-4
clone_size: many
d_call: NA